The 30 T cell receptor beta chains listed next were all sequenced from one sample in a study of molecular identifiers for immune sequencing clone quantification. TCRdb reprocessed the PCR reads with MiXCR, giving one entry per CDR3 protein. The top ten clones hold 0.7% to 0.95% of a sample with 75,000 to 100,000 distinct CDR3 sequences, roughly 19% of them seen once. Material for sequencing was naive CD8+ T cells from blood, with Jurkat cell RNA spiked in. Indicated subset: FACS-sorted CD8+CD4-CCR7+CD45RA+ naive T cells. The receptors originated from a human donor in good health. Some libraries in this study had Jurkat cell RNA spiked in.

This clonotype was recorded at least ten times. The V call is TRBV4-1, the J call TRBJ1-5; D unclear. V lost 1 base, J lost 0 bases, and 10 bases lay in between. This CDR3 is 16 amino acids long. The germline gives CDR1 MGHRA, CDR2 YSYEKL. CDR3 in DNA: TGCGCCAGCAGCCAAGTTGGGGATCTTAGCAATCAGCCCCAGCATTTT. Translated, it gives CASSQVGDLSNQPQHF.

This clonotype was picked up many times. The chain carries TRBV12-3 or TRBV12-4 and TRBJ2-7; 14 bases are a match to TRBD2. This CDR3 is 18 amino acids long. The junction had 16 bases not matched to a gene; V was cut back by 3 bases and J by 9 bases. CDR3 sequence reads: CASSLMRTSGRTHPLQYF. The CDR3 DNA reads TGTGCCAGCAGTTTGATGAGGACTAGCGGGAGGACCCACCCGTTGCAGTACTTC.

This clonotype was seen repeatedly, ten times or more. The chain joins TRBV20-1 to TRBJ2-7, with 10 bases that match TRBD2. V lost 3 bases and J lost 4; bases outside the gene matches: 9. Germline V gene data show CDR1 as DFQATT and CDR2 as SNEGSKA (reference sequence). CDR3 size: 15 residues. CDR3 sequence reads: CSARPSGGAVYEQYF. As DNA, the CDR3 is TGCAGTGCTAGGCCCAGCGGGGGGGCCGTGTACGAGCAGTACTTC.

This clonotype was counted at least ten times. The DNA of the CDR3 is TGTGCCAGTAGTATAGATCTCGGACAGAGCTACGAGCAGTACTTC. Its protein product is CASSIDLGQSYEQYF. This rearrangement joins TRBV19 to TRBJ2-7; the D gene is possibly TRBD1 (6 bases). Trimming removed 0 bases at V and 3 bases at J, with 12 bases between. The CDR3 loop spans 15 amino acids. Germline V CDR1 and CDR2: LNHDA, SQIVND (reference sequence). Full variable domain (remainder filled in from reference TRBV19 and TRBJ2-7): DGGITQSPKYLFRKEGQNVTLSCEQNLNHDAMYWYRQDPGQGLRLIYYSQIVNDFQKGDIAEGYSVSREKKESFPLTVTSAQKNPTAFYLCASSIDLGQSYEQYFGPGTRLTVT.

This clonotype was seen at least ten times. This chain connects TRBV9 to TRBJ2-2; TRBD2 agrees at 13 bases. Unmatched junction bases numbered 10, after V lost 3 bases and J lost 8 bases. Germline values: CDR1 SGDLS, CDR2 YYNGEE. The CDR3 runs 17 residues. This chain's CDR3 is CASSGPLGLAGSGELFF. The CDR3 coding sequence is TGTGCCAGCAGCGGACCCTTGGGACTAGCGGGATCTGGGGAGCTGTTTTTT.

In the case of this clonotype: A much bigger clone sits one base away, suggesting this may be a read error. The conserved final phenylalanine or tryptophan is absent from the CDR3, which likely points to a read error. Because the CDR3's place on the DNA is in doubt, the DNA is left out and the CDR3 is given as listed by TCRdb. The chain employs TRBV21-1 and TRBJ2-7. TRBV21-1 is recorded as a pseudogene. The length of the CDR3 is 12 amino acids, counting both ends. The CDR3 loop is CASGNRIESRFI.

This clonotype was counted ten times or more. J is TRBJ2-3 and V is TRBV7-9; D remains unclear. V was trimmed by 2 bases and J by 1 base, leaving 4 bases between them. The germline CDR1 and CDR2 sequences are SEHNR and FQNEAQ (reference sequence). The CDR3 spans 13 residues. This CDR3 is CASSLQGTDTQYF. In nucleotides, the CDR3 is TGTGCCAGCAGCTTACAGGGCACAGATACGCAGTATTTT.

This clonotype was observed a few times. The chain uses TRBV4-3 and TRBJ2-1, with unresolved D. The germline V and J ends were trimmed by 0 bases and 6 bases, with 12 bases remaining between them. CDR3 size: 15 residues. Per germline, CDR1 LGHNA and CDR2 YSLEER. The CDR3, as DNA: TGCGCCAGCAGCCAAGACGGTTGGATCGGCAATGAGCAGTTCTTC. Its translation: CASSQDGWIGNEQFF.

The rearrangement links TRBV19 to TRBJ2-1; 8 bases map to TRBD1. The germline CDR1 and CDR2 sequences are LNHDA and SQIVND (reference sequence). V was pared by 8 bases and J by 7 bases, with 4 bases of the junction left unmatched. The CDR3 totals 12 residues. The CDR3 coding sequence is TGTGCCAGTTCGGACAGGGTGAATGAGCAGTTCTTC. This codes for CASSDRVNEQFF.

This clonotype showed up many times. V usage is TRBV6-2 or TRBV6-3 and J usage is TRBJ2-1, with 11 positions matching TRBD2. The CDR3 runs to 14 residues. The V gene end was trimmed by 2 bases and the J gene end by 8 bases; junction bases not matched to a gene: 2. From germline, CDR1 is MNHEY and CDR2 SVGEGT. CDR3: CASSYVLAGDEQFF. CDR3 DNA sequence: TGTGCCAGCAGTTACGTACTAGCGGGGGATGAGCAGTTCTTC.

This clonotype was recorded many times. The CDR3 DNA reads TGTGCCAGCCTCCGGGGGGCGGGAGCCCACGAGCAGTACTTC. This encodes CASLRGAGAHEQYF. V is TRBV6-5 and J is TRBJ2-7; weak D call: TRBD2 (7 bases). The CDR3 consists of 14 residues. Germline CDR1 and CDR2: MNHEY and SVGAGI. Between the trimmed V and J ends, which lost 8 bases and 5 bases, there was a span of 19 bases.

The sample holds many counts of this clonotype. CDR3 DNA: TGTGCCAGCAGCTTAGCGCGGCCATCCCGGGGGCATGAGCAGTTCTTC. Translation gives CASSLARPSRGHEQFF. V and J are TRBV7-6 and TRBJ2-1, with D perhaps matching TRBD1 or TRBD2 (6 bases each). Germline CDR1 reads SGHVS; CDR2 reads FNYEAQ. The CDR3 is made up of 16 amino acids. Trimming took off 0 bases at V and 8 bases at J, with 17 bases between the two ends.

As concerns this clonotype: It may be a read error: a sequence one base away is much more abundant. The chain joins TRBV4-1 to TRBJ1-2; D unresolved. Germline values: CDR1 MGHRA, CDR2 YSYEKL. V gave up 4 bases and J gave up 2 bases, with 11 bases separating them. This CDR3 contains 14 residues. The CDR3 nucleotides read TGCGCCAGCAGCCGAGAGTCAAGAAACTATGGCTACACCTTC. It specifies CASSRESRNYGYTF.

At least ten counts were recorded for this clonotype. The CDR3 region is CASTAWWAGGIDTQYF. The CDR3 coding sequence is TGTGCCAGCACTGCCTGGTGGGCAGGGGGCATAGATACGCAGTATTTT. The V call is TRBV5-6, the J call TRBJ2-3; TRBD1 aligns across 8 bases. The CDR3 covers 16 residues. V lost 6 bases and J lost 5; bases outside the gene matches: 14. Germline CDR1 reads SGHDT; CDR2 reads YYEEEE.

This clonotype was detected many times. The chain joins TRBV4-3 to TRBJ2-1, with D possibly matching TRBD1 (5 bases). V was pared by 0 bases and J by 4 bases, with 19 bases between. Per germline, CDR1 LGHNA and CDR2 YSLEER. There are 18 residues in the CDR3. In nucleotides, the CDR3 is TGCGCCAGCAGCCAAGATGCCGGCCCAGGGCACCTTTACAATGAGCAGTTCTTC. Amino acid sequence: CASSQDAGPGHLYNEQFF.

This clonotype was recorded many times. The chain carries TRBV6-5 and TRBJ2-2, with TRBD2 matching 15 bases. Losses at the gene ends were 4 bases for V and 3 bases for J; bases not matched to a gene: 3. Per the germline V gene, CDR1 is MNHEY and CDR2 is SVGAGI. The CDR3 extends over 17 amino acids. The DNA for the CDR3 is TGTGCCAGCAGTTCCGGGACTAGCGGGGGGTACACCGGGGAGCTGTTTTTT. This translates into CASSSGTSGGYTGELFF.

Ten or more counts support this clonotype. The chain employs TRBV5-1 and TRBJ2-1; 7 nucleotides align to TRBD2. Germline V gene sequence: CDR1 SGHRS, CDR2 YFSETQ. The CDR3 consists of 13 residues. After removal of 1 base from V and 10 bases from J, the junction contained 5 bases not matched to a gene. CDR3 nucleotide sequence: TGCGCCAGCAGCTTGTCCCTAGCGGAAGAGCAGTTCTTC. Amino acids: CASSLSLAEEQFF.

There are many counts of this clonotype. This chain connects TRBV19 to TRBJ2-3; 7 nucleotides agree with TRBD2. Per the germline V gene, CDR1 is LNHDA and CDR2 is SQIVND (reference sequence). The CDR3 contains 15 residues. V lost 5 bases to trimming and J lost 0 bases; unmatched junction nucleotides: 5. In DNA, the CDR3 is TGTGCCAGTAGTTCGACTAGCTCAAGCACAGATACGCAGTATTTT. Translated: CASSSTSSSTDTQYF.

This clonotype was seen repeatedly, ten times or more. J is TRBJ1-1 and V is TRBV5-1; 9 bases match TRBD1. Germline V CDR1 and CDR2: SGHRS, YFSETQ. The trim removed 0 bases at V and 7 bases at J, leaving 16 bases unmatched. The CDR3 spans 18 residues. The CDR3 here is CASSLEFGSGQGNLEAFF. CDR3 DNA: TGCGCCAGCAGCTTGGAGTTTGGATCGGGACAGGGCAATCTTGAAGCTTTCTTT. Together with reference TRBV5-1 and TRBJ1-1, the CDR3 gives the full variable domain: KAGVTQTPRYLIKTRGQQVTLSCSPISGHRSVSWYQQTPGQGLQFLFEYFSETQRNKGNFPGRFSGRQFSNSRSEMNVSTLELGDSALYLCASSLEFGSGQGNLEAFFGQGTRLTVV.

For this clonotype: A much larger clone is a single base away; this may be a read error. This chain connects TRBV13 to TRBJ1-1; no clear D gene. This CDR3 is built from 12 residues. The V gene's germline CDR1 is PRHDT and CDR2 FYEKMQ (reference sequence). In DNA, the CDR3 is TGTGCCAGCACCTTAGGAGCAGGTGAAGCTTTCTTT. Protein: CASTLGAGEAFF.

This clonotype was recorded many times. V is TRBV6-2 or TRBV6-3 and J is TRBJ2-3; 11 nucleotides align to TRBD2. CDR3 length: 19 residues. CDR1 and CDR2 from the germline V gene are MNHEY and SVGEGT. J gave up 0 bases and V 5 bases, and 13 bases lay outside the gene matches. The DNA of the CDR3 is TGTGCCAGCAGTCCGATCTCTAGCGGGGGGCCCTCCAGCACAGATACGCAGTATTTT. Amino acids: CASSPISSGGPSSTDTQYF.

Details on this clonotype: Just one base apart from a much larger clone, this may be a read error. V and J are TRBV13 and TRBJ1-4; D is undetermined. The V gene lost 8 bases and the J gene lost 7 bases, with 17 bases spanning the gap. The CDR3 is made up of 14 amino acids. Germline CDR1 PRHDT, CDR2 FYEKMQ (reference sequence). The CDR3 DNA reads TGTGCCAGCGGCAGCCTGTCGTTGGGTGAAAAACTGTTTTTT. This encodes CASGSLSLGEKLFF.

As regards this clonotype: Possible read error: a much larger clone is one base away. The chain uses TRBV19 and TRBJ2-5, with 11 nucleotides matching TRBD2. The CDR3 is 15 residues long. Germline lookup yields CDR1 LNHDA and CDR2 SQIVND (reference sequence). The CDR3 region has the DNA TGTGGCAGTAGTTTGACTAGCGGGGAACAAGTCACCCAGTACTTC. This gives the protein CGSSLTSGEQVTQYF.

Comment on this clonotype: This may come from a read error, since a much larger clone is one base off. This chain links TRBV29-1 with TRBJ2-1, with D possibly TRBD1 on 5 matching bases. Trimming removed 8 bases from V and 4 bases from J, with 15 bases in between. CDR1 and CDR2 (germline): SQVTM, ANQGSEA. This CDR3 spans 13 amino acids. The CDR3 sequence is CSITLGRYNEQFF. CDR3 DNA: TGCAGCATAACTTTGGGGCGTTACAATGAGCAGTTCTTC.

This clonotype has ten or more counts. The chain links TRBV21-1 to TRBJ2-4; TRBD1, as called in the table, went unchecked against the DNA. TRBV21-1 corresponds to a pseudogene. This CDR3 has 15 amino acids. The CDR3 loop is CASGFHRGTKNIQYF. The CDR3 DNA follows: TGTGCCAGCGGATTCCACAGGGGTACCAAAAACATTCAGTACTTC.

This clonotype has ten or more counts. CDR3 region: CASSISRGLSYNEQFF. CDR3 nucleotides: TGTGCCAGTAGTATATCCCGGGGCCTCTCCTACAATGAGCAGTTCTTC. The chain carries TRBV19 and TRBJ2-1; TRBD1 or TRBD2 may be the D gene (5 bases each). The germline V and J ends were trimmed by 2 bases and 0 bases, with 11 bases remaining between them. The CDR3 sequence is 16 residues long. In germline, CDR1 is LNHDA, CDR2 SQIVND (reference sequence).

This clonotype has at least ten counts. This sequence joins TRBV18 and TRBJ2-5; 11 bases match TRBD1. Per germline, CDR1 KGHSH and CDR2 LQKENI. J was trimmed by 5 bases and V by 3 bases; bases with no gene match: 14. The CDR3 runs to 18 residues. CDR3 sequence: CASSPLFGQGALAETQYF. The CDR3 region has the DNA TGTGCCAGCTCACCGCTGTTTGGACAGGGGGCATTGGCGGAGACCCAGTACTTC.

This clonotype was found many times. The chain carries TRBV7-2 and TRBJ1-1; unclear D gene. V gave up 2 bases and J gave up 6 bases, with 4 bases separating them. The CDR3 has 11 amino acids. CDR1 and CDR2 (germline): SGHTA, FQGNSA. CDR3 in DNA: TGTGCCAGCAGCTTAATGGCTGAAGCTTTCTTT. Translated, it gives CASSLMAEAFF.

The rearrangement joins TRBV19 to TRBJ1-1; TRBD1 might be the D (5 bases). Germline V gene sequence: CDR1 LNHDA, CDR2 SQIVND (reference sequence). The V gene lost 5 bases and the J gene lost 4 bases, with 17 bases spanning the gap. The CDR3 has 15 amino acids. Written as DNA, the CDR3 is TGTGCCAGTAGTGAGGTAGGGACGGGTAGCACTGAAGCTTTCTTT. It yields the protein CASSEVGTGSTEAFF.

This clonotype showed up many times. This sequence joins TRBV29-1 and TRBJ1-1; unclear D gene. V lost 6 bases and J 10 bases, leaving 18 bases between the germline ends. The germline V gene has CDR1 SQVTM and CDR2 ANQGSEA. The CDR3 totals 12 residues. The CDR3 DNA follows: TGCAGCGTCCCCCAGACGCCGGAGGGAGCTTTCTTT. It encodes CSVPQTPEGAFF.